The 20 T cell receptor beta chains reported below all come from one sample, sequenced in a study of healthy donors' naive CD4 and CD8 T cells. A linear amplification protocol produced the TCR libraries from around 500 ng of total RNA. TCRdb re-called the reads with MiXCR, one entry per CDR3 protein. The repertoire has about 180,000 distinct CDR3 sequences, about four fifths of them found once; the top ten carry about 2.1%. The sample taken for sequencing was naive CD4+ and CD8+ T cells sorted from blood, pooled from several donors. The receptor set was obtained from a pool of human donors in good health; the sample pools cells from several healthy donors.

The rearrangement joins TRBV29-1 to TRBJ2-1; TRBD1 matches 11 bases. CDR3 length: 14 residues. Losses at the gene ends were 6 bases for V and 6 bases for J; bases not matched to a gene: 7. Germline loops: CDR1 SQVTM, CDR2 ANQGSEA. Here the CDR3 DNA reads TGCAGCGTGGCCGGGACAGGGGGGCGCAATGAGCAGTTCTTC. Amino acid sequence: CSVAGTGGRNEQFF.

This chain joins TRBV19 and TRBJ2-1; 12 nucleotides line up with TRBD2. Germline V CDR1 and CDR2: LNHDA, SQIVND (reference sequence). This CDR3 is built from 14 residues. The V segment lost 5 bases and the J segment 10 bases; nucleotides outside the gene matches: 6. CDR3 region: CASSRGLAGGEQFF. CDR3 sequence (DNA): TGTGCCAGTAGTCGTGGCCTAGCGGGAGGGGAGCAGTTCTTC.

The V call is TRBV29-1, the J call TRBJ2-3; no reliable D call. The germline gives CDR1 SQVTM, CDR2 ANQGSEA. The CDR3 covers 14 residues. The V and J ends lost 3 bases and 5 bases respectively, with 15 bases between them. The CDR3: CSVEGSGEGDTQYF. For the CDR3, the DNA is TGCAGCGTTGAGGGGTCAGGCGAAGGAGATACGCAGTATTTT.

The genes are TRBV29-1 and TRBJ2-1; the D is unclear. The V gene's germline CDR1 is SQVTM and CDR2 ANQGSEA. This CDR3 has 13 residues. Trimming pared 6 bases from V and 6 bases from J, leaving 15 bases between. The CDR3 spells CSVESRPANEQFF. Written as DNA, the CDR3 is TGCAGCGTGGAAAGTAGACCAGCCAATGAGCAGTTCTTC.

The rearrangement uses TRBV20-1 and TRBJ2-7; 9 bases map to TRBD1. V shed 0 bases and J 3 bases; nucleotides not matched to a gene: 9. The length of the CDR3 is 16 residues. Germline V CDR1 and CDR2: DFQATT, SNEGSKA (reference sequence). The CDR3 is CSARDNGTGNVYEQYF. The CDR3 nucleotides are TGCAGTGCTAGAGATAACGGGACAGGGAATGTCTACGAGCAGTACTTC.

This chain links TRBV19 with TRBJ1-2; D unresolved. V lost 10 bases to trimming and J lost 10 bases, with 13 bases between them. Germline V lookup: CDR1 LNHDA, CDR2 SQIVND (reference sequence). The CDR3 consists of 10 residues. The CDR3, as DNA: TGTGCCACCCTGTGGAGGTCCTACACCTTC. Protein product: CATLWRSYTF.

V and J are TRBV29-1 and TRBJ1-1; 8 bases are shared with TRBD1. This CDR3 has 11 residues. Germline V gives CDR1 SQVTM, CDR2 ANQGSEA. After removal of 8 bases from V and 3 bases from J, the junction contained 2 bases not matched to a gene. The DNA for the CDR3 is TGCAGCACGACAGGGGACACTGAAGCTTTCTTT. Amino acid sequence: CSTTGDTEAFF. Together with reference TRBV29-1 and TRBJ1-1, the CDR3 gives the full variable domain: SAVISQKPSRDICQRGTSLTIQCQVDSQVTMMFWYRQQPGQSLTLIATANQGSEATYESGFVIDKFPISRPNLTFSTLTVSNMSPEDSSIYLCSTTGDTEAFFGQGTRLTVV.

The rearrangement joins TRBV29-1 to TRBJ2-7; TRBD2 aligns across 9 bases. Trimming took 7 bases from V and 4 from J; bases not matched to a gene: 8. The CDR3 runs 13 residues. The germline CDR1 and CDR2 sequences are SQVTM and ANQGSEA. The CDR3 protein is CSARTSERYEQYF. The CDR3 bases are TGCAGCGCCCGGACTAGCGAGAGGTACGAGCAGTACTTC.

This clonotype appeared once. This sequence joins TRBV5-5 and TRBJ1-1; D gene unclear. This CDR3 has 13 residues. Germline lookup yields CDR1 SGHKS and CDR2 YYEKEE (reference sequence). V shed 4 bases and J shed 0 bases, with 7 bases lying between them. The CDR3 bases are TGTGCCAGCAGCCCTTTGCTGAACACTGAAGCTTTCTTT. Protein sequence: CASSPLLNTEAFF. Full variable domain (remainder filled in from reference TRBV5-5 and TRBJ1-1): DAGVTQSPTHLIKTRGQQVTLRCSPISGHKSVSWYQQVLGQGPQFIFQYYEKEERGRGNFPDRFSARQFPNYSSELNVNALLLGDSALYLCASSPLLNTEAFFGQGTRLTVV.

This chain connects TRBV13 to TRBJ2-2; the D is unclear. CDR1 is PRHDT and CDR2 is FYEKMQ in the germline V gene (reference sequence). The CDR3 runs to 15 residues. Trimming removed 2 bases at V and 2 bases at J, with 9 bases between. CDR3 residues: CASSLSPANTGELFF. In nucleotides, the CDR3 is TGTGCCAGCAGCTTAAGCCCCGCAAACACCGGGGAGCTGTTTTTT.

This clonotype was seen only a few times. The CDR3 sequence: CASSLGTSGQFF. DNA for the CDR3: TGTGCCAGCAGCCTCGGGACTAGCGGGCAGTTCTTC. This chain uses TRBV5-4 with TRBJ2-1, with 11 bases aligning to TRBD2. J gave up 12 bases and V 4 bases, and 3 bases lay outside the gene matches. The CDR3 covers 12 residues. Germline V gene lookup returns CDR1 SGHNT and CDR2 YYREEE (reference sequence).

The chain recombines TRBV27 with TRBJ1-6; 8 nucleotides line up with TRBD1. The ends lost 5 bases at V and 7 bases at J; junction bases unmatched: 7. Germline CDR1 and CDR2: MNHEY and SMNVEV (reference sequence). The CDR3 is 15 amino acids. CDR3 protein: CASSAGQGGNSPLHF. For the CDR3, the DNA is TGTGCCAGCAGTGCCGGACAGGGCGGCAATTCACCCCTCCACTTT.

V gene TRBV19 combines with J gene TRBJ1-1; D gene ambiguous. This CDR3 spans 13 amino acids. V lost 7 bases and J 0 bases, leaving 9 bases between the germline ends. Germline V gives CDR1 LNHDA, CDR2 SQIVND (reference sequence). The DNA of the CDR3 is TGTGCCAGTACCTTAAAGATGAACACTGAAGCTTTCTTT. It yields the protein CASTLKMNTEAFF.

The V and J genes are TRBV29-1 and TRBJ2-7, with D uncertain. The V gene's germline CDR1 is SQVTM and CDR2 ANQGSEA. This CDR3 is 13 amino acids long. V was trimmed by 5 bases and J by 3 bases, leaving 14 bases between them. This CDR3 reads CSVRAQANYEQYF. In DNA, the CDR3 is TGCAGCGTTAGAGCCCAGGCAAACTACGAGCAGTACTTC.

V and J are TRBV11-2 and TRBJ1-2; D gene uncertain. The V and J ends lost 6 bases and 9 bases respectively, with 17 bases between them. Germline loops: CDR1 SGHAT, CDR2 FQNNGV. The CDR3 runs 13 residues. In DNA, the CDR3 is TGTGCCAGCAGGACCGGCGAGAGCTCCAGCTACACCTTC. It translates to CASRTGESSSYTF. Based on the CDR3 plus reference TRBV11-2 and TRBJ1-2, the full variable domain is EAGVAQSPRYKIIEKRQSVAFWCNPISGHATLYWYQQILGQGPKLLIQFQNNGVVDDSQLPKDRFSAERLKGVDSTLKIQPAKLEDSAVYLCASRTGESSSYTFGSGTRLTVV.

This clonotype was recorded a few times. The chain couples TRBV29-1 to TRBJ1-2, with no clear D. Per germline, CDR1 SQVTM and CDR2 ANQGSEA. With 5 bases removed from V and 4 bases from J, the gap between germline ends came to 14 bases. The CDR3 extends over 13 amino acids. This CDR3 is CSVKQSTSYGYTF. In nucleotides, the CDR3 is TGCAGCGTTAAACAGTCCACATCCTATGGCTACACCTTC.

In DNA, the CDR3 is TGTGCCAGTGCCTTACAGGGGGCCAATCAGCCCCAGCATTTT. Its translation is CASALQGANQPQHF. The chain joins TRBV19 to TRBJ1-5; TRBD1 aligns across 9 bases. The trim removed 8 bases at V and 3 bases at J, leaving 5 bases unmatched. This CDR3 is built from 14 residues. Germline values: CDR1 LNHDA, CDR2 SQIVND (reference sequence).

The V call is TRBV5-1, the J call TRBJ2-7; no clear D gene. The CDR3 sequence is 13 residues long. Trimming took 5 bases from V and 2 from J, leaving 11 bases between them. Germline V CDR1 and CDR2: SGHRS, YFSETQ. CDR3 DNA: TGCGCCAGCAGTTCGTCCGTAACCTACGAGCAGTACTTC. Residues: CASSSSVTYEQYF.

For the CDR3, the DNA is TGCAGCGCCCGAACAGGGGATCAGCCCCAGCATTTT. Amino acid sequence: CSARTGDQPQHF. This chain joins TRBV29-1 and TRBJ1-5, with TRBD1 matching over 7 bases. With V trimmed by 7 bases and J by 5 bases, 5 bases remained unmatched. CDR3 length: 12 amino acids. CDR1 SQVTM and CDR2 ANQGSEA come from the germline V gene.

Of note for this clonotype: Relative to the germline gene, one junction end is altered; a read error may explain this. The V and J genes are TRBV29-1 and TRBJ2-2, with TRBD2 matching 11 bases. The germline CDR1 and CDR2 sequences are SQVTM and ANQGSEA. This CDR3 has 15 residues. The CDR3 here is CSVGVAGGSTGELFF. CDR3 bases: TGTAGCGTGGGTGTAGCGGGAGGGAGCACCGGGGAGCTGTTTTTT.